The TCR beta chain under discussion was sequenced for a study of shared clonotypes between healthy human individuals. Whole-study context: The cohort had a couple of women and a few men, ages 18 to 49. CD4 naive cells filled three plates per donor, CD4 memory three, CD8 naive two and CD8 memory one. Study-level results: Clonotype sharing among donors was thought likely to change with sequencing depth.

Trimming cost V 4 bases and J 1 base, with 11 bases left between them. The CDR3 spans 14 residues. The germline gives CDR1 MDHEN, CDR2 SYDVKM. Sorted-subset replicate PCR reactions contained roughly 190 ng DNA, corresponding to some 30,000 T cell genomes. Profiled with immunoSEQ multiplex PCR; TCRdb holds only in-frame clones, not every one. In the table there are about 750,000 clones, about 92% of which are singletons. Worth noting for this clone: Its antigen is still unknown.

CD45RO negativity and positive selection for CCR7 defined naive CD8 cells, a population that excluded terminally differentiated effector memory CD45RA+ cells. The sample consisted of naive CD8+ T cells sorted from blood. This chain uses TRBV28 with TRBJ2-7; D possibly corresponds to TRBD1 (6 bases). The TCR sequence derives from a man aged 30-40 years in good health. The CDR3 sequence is CASSSRTGSYEQYF. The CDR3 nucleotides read TGTGCCAGCAGTTCTAGAACAGGGTCCTACGAGCAGTACTTC.